The sequence of this TCR beta chain was determined in a study of blood T cell repertoires in COVID-19. CDR3 length equals 18 residues. With 5 bases clipped from V and 6 bases from J, the junction kept 13 bases outside the gene matches. CDR1 MDHEN and CDR2 SYDVKM come from the germline V gene. This clone was counted between two and nine times. The data were produced by immunoSEQ multiplex PCR, yet TCRdb's version contains in-frame clones alone and is incomplete. The table has 200,000 to 300,000 clones, about 87% seen once; the top ten hold less than 0.9%. This TCR was recovered from a man aged 45-65 years who had been exposed to COVID-19. The sequencing input was PBMCs or T cells enriched from blood (not recorded which). The V call is TRBV28, the J call TRBJ2-2; 12 nucleotides match TRBD2. The CDR3 reads CASSPPGASGGDAGELFF. The CDR3 DNA reads TGTGCCAGCAGTCCTCCCGGGGCTAGCGGGGGGGACGCCGGGGAGCTGTTTTTT.